A selection of T cell receptor beta chains follows, all from one sample in a study of T cells in tumors after PD-1 blockade. TCRdb's table, derived via immunoSEQ multiplex PCR, lists solely in-frame clones and lacks some. This sample has approximately 1,500 clones, with around 72% found just once. Source: tumor tissue, taken before anti-PD-1 treatment. These receptors came from a human donor with basal cell carcinoma. The CDR3 runs from the conserved cysteine through the conserved F or W. Each record gives: CDR3 protein, CDR3 DNA, CDR3 length, V gene, D gene, clone size, J gene. A D gene is named only where the DNA matches it firmly. Only some rows state a clone size, as once, few, many or a class for expanded clones.

CDR3aa: CASSWINYNEQFF; CDR3nt: TGTGCCAGCAGTTGGATTAACTACAATGAGCAGTTCTTC; len: 13; v_gene: TRBV5-6; d_gene: NA; abundance: NA; j_gene: TRBJ2-1
CDR3aa: CACSWGDEAFF; CDR3nt: TGTGCCTGCTCATGGGGCGATGAAGCTTTCTTT; len: 11; v_gene: TRBV30; d_gene: NA; abundance: NA; j_gene: TRBJ1-1
CDR3aa: CASSFIGGPQHF; CDR3nt: TGTGCCAGCAGTTTTATCGGCGGTCCCCAGCATTTT; len: 12; v_gene: TRBV12-3/TRBV12-4; d_gene: NA; abundance: NA; j_gene: TRBJ1-5
CDR3aa: CASSLRVDTQYF; CDR3nt: TGTGCCAGCAGCCTCAGGGTGGATACGCAGTATTTT; len: 12; v_gene: TRBV5-6; d_gene: NA; abundance: NA; j_gene: TRBJ2-3
CDR3aa: CASSLELRSPSGANVLTF; CDR3nt: TGTGCCAGCAGCCTCGAACTGCGGTCGCCCTCTGGGGCCAACGTCCTGACTTTC; len: 18; v_gene: TRBV4-2; d_gene: NA; abundance: NA; j_gene: TRBJ2-6
CDR3aa: CASLERAGTNYGYTF; CDR3nt: TGTGCCAGCCTGGAGAGGGCAGGGACTAACTATGGCTACACCTTC; len: 15; v_gene: TRBV2; d_gene: NA; abundance: once; j_gene: TRBJ1-2
CDR3aa: CATSPGDRGTDTQYF; CDR3nt: TGTGCCACCAGCCCTGGGGACAGGGGCACAGATACGCAGTATTTT; len: 15; v_gene: TRBV15; d_gene: TRBD1; abundance: NA; j_gene: TRBJ2-3
CDR3aa: CASSPATGLGTGELFF; CDR3nt: TGTGCCAGCAGTCCCGCGACAGGGTTAGGCACCGGGGAGCTGTTTTTT; len: 16; v_gene: TRBV28; d_gene: TRBD1; abundance: hyperexpanded; j_gene: TRBJ2-2
CDR3aa: CASSFGTGGYEQYF; CDR3nt: TGTGCCAGCAGTTTCGGGACAGGGGGCTACGAGCAGTACTTC; len: 14; v_gene: TRBV27; d_gene: TRBD1; abundance: NA; j_gene: TRBJ2-7
CDR3aa: CASSQHSRGELFF; CDR3nt: TGTGCCAGCAGCCAACATTCGCGAGGGGAGCTGTTTTTT; len: 13; v_gene: TRBV3-1/TRBV3-2; d_gene: NA; abundance: NA; j_gene: TRBJ2-2
CDR3aa: CASTDRGRGSNEKLFF; CDR3nt: TGTGCCAGTACCGACAGGGGAAGAGGGTCTAATGAAAAACTGTTTTTT; len: 16; v_gene: TRBV19; d_gene: TRBD1; abundance: NA; j_gene: TRBJ1-4
CDR3aa: CASSDGRDRRNSPLHF; CDR3nt: TGTGCCAGCAGTGATGGCCGGGACAGGCGGAATTCACCCCTCCACTTT; len: 16; v_gene: TRBV6-2/TRBV6-3; d_gene: TRBD1; abundance: NA; j_gene: TRBJ1-6
CDR3aa: CASSAGNQPQHF; CDR3nt: TGTGCCAGTAGTGCAGGGAATCAGCCCCAGCATTTT; len: 12; v_gene: TRBV19; d_gene: NA; abundance: large; j_gene: TRBJ1-5
CDR3aa: CASSEALQAGYQPQHF; CDR3nt: TGTGCCAGCAGTGAAGCGCTTCAGGCTGGGTATCAGCCCCAGCATTTT; len: 16; v_gene: TRBV2; d_gene: NA; abundance: NA; j_gene: TRBJ1-5
CDR3aa: CAWTLNTEAFF; CDR3nt: TGTGCCTGGACCTTGAACACTGAAGCTTTCTTT; len: 11; v_gene: TRBV30; d_gene: NA; abundance: NA; j_gene: TRBJ1-1
CDR3aa: CASSEGLAGYNEQFF; CDR3nt: TGTGCCAGCAGTGAGGGACTAGCGGGGTACAATGAGCAGTTCTTC; len: 15; v_gene: TRBV6-4; d_gene: TRBD2; abundance: NA; j_gene: TRBJ2-1
CDR3aa: CASSYSMGLGYEQYF; CDR3nt: TGTGCCAGCAGTTACTCGATGGGTTTAGGCTACGAGCAGTACTTC; len: 15; v_gene: TRBV6-5; d_gene: NA; abundance: once; j_gene: TRBJ2-7
CDR3aa: CASRITGVRAEAFF; CDR3nt: TGTGCCAGCAGAATTACAGGGGTTAGAGCTGAAGCTTTCTTT; len: 14; v_gene: TRBV27; d_gene: TRBD1; abundance: NA; j_gene: TRBJ1-1
CDR3aa: CASSQNQGRIYGYTF; CDR3nt: TGTGCCAGCAGTCAAAATCAGGGAAGGATCTATGGCTACACCTTC; len: 15; v_gene: TRBV27; d_gene: NA; abundance: NA; j_gene: TRBJ1-2
CDR3aa: CASSLQGAGTGELFF; CDR3nt: TGTGCCAGCAGCCTCCAGGGGGCGGGCACCGGGGAGCTGTTTTTT; len: 15; v_gene: TRBV5-5; d_gene: TRBD1; abundance: NA; j_gene: TRBJ2-2
CDR3aa: CATSDGRRGNTIYF; CDR3nt: TGTGCCACCAGTGATGGCAGAAGAGGAAACACCATATATTTT; len: 14; v_gene: TRBV24-1; d_gene: NA; abundance: NA; j_gene: TRBJ1-3
CDR3aa: CASSLRDRSTEAFF; CDR3nt: TGTGCCAGCAGTTTACGGGACAGATCTACTGAAGCTTTCTTT; len: 14; v_gene: TRBV25-1; d_gene: TRBD1; abundance: NA; j_gene: TRBJ1-1
CDR3aa: CSAHPGGEQYF; CDR3nt: TGCAGTGCTCACCCCGGGGGGGAGCAGTACTTC; len: 11; v_gene: TRBV20-1; d_gene: TRBD2; abundance: NA; j_gene: TRBJ2-7